The clone carrying this T cell receptor (beta chain) was seen more than once but under ten times. The antigen is not known. This entry is derived from a study of T cell repertoires in cytomegalovirus infection. Study-level information: CMV infection plus the matching HLA type was flagged by public TCR beta signatures. Study-level findings and limits: CMV-specific HLA-C-restricted TCR beta clonotypes dominated the ex vivo response. There were carriers of CMV plus the relevant HLA, and cumulative public TCR beta family frequency identified them.

TCRdb recomputed calls from the reads with MiXCR, one row per CDR3 protein. The profile shows 300,000 to 400,000 distinct CDR3 sequences, 20% to 25% of them singletons. The CDR3 contains 13 residues. Trimming cost V 5 bases and J 8 bases, with 15 bases left between them. Specimen: cultured PBMCs, collected from culture after CMV antigen stimulation. The V call is TRBV12-3 or TRBV12-4, the J call TRBJ1-1; D is uncertain. The TCR was taken from a human donor in good health (CMV status not recorded). Some clones in this sample may be carry-over from other donors' samples. CDR3 DNA sequence: TGTGCCAGCAGTGAGATAAGAAATGTGGAAGCTTTCTTT. Translating gives CASSEIRNVEAFF.